This entry concerns a single T cell receptor beta chain. In the original workflow: The assay estimated nucleated cells by amplifying reference gene primers. Libraries were prepared by immunoSEQ multiplex PCR; TCRdb keeps only in-frame clonotypes and omits some of them. V and J calls and clone size are those listed in that table; D and trimming were worked out from the DNA. The sample yields about 240,000 clones, about 90% seen once. This sample is part of a study of blood T cell repertoires in COVID-19. For the study at large: Acute and convalescent COVID-19 samples came from the United States, Italy and Spain. T cells, B-cell-depleted T cells, or PBMCs supplied cDNA or gDNA.

Deletions cut 2 bases from V and 2 bases from J, with 10 bases between. The CDR3 sequence is 15 residues long. Germline CDR1 SGHTA, CDR2 FQGTGA. Sequencing input: peripheral blood. The chain uses TRBV7-3 and TRBJ2-1; D is ambiguous. This receptor was obtained from a man between 60 and 75 years old with acute or convalescent COVID-19. The CDR3 sequence is CASSLEAFPYNEQFF. CDR3 DNA sequence: TGTGCCAGCAGCTTAGAAGCCTTTCCCTACAATGAGCAGTTCTTC.